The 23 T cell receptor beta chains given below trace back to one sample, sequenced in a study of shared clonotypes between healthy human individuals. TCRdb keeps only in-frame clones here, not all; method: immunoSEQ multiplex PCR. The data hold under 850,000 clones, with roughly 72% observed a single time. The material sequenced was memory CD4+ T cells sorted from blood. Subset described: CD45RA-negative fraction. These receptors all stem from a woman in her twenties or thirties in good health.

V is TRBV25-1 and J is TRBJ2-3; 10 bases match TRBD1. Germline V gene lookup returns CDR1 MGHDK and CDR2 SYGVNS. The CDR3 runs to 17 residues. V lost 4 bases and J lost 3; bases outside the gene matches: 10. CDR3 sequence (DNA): TGTGCCAGCAGTGCCCCGACGGGACAGGGGACTACAGATACGCAGTATTTT. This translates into CASSAPTGQGTTDTQYF. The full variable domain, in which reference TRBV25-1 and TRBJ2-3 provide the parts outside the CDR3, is EADIYQTPRYLVIGTGKKITLECSQTMGHDKMYWYQQDPGMELHLIHYSYGVNSTEKGDLSSESTVSRIRTEHFPLTLESARPSHTSQYLCASSAPTGQGTTDTQYFGPGTRLTVL.

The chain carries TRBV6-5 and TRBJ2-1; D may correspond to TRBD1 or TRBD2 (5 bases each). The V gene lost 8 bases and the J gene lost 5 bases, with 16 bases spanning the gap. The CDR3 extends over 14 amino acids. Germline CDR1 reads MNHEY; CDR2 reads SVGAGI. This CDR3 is CASLPGPSNNEQFF. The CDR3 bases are TGTGCCAGCCTACCGGGACCATCAAACAATGAGCAGTTCTTC.

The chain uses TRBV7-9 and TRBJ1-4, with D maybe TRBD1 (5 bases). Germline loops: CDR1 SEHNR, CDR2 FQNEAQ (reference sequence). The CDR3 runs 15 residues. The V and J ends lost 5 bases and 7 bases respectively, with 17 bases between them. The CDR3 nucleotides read TGTGCCAGCAGCCCCCAGTCGTTGGGGGTTGAAAAACTGTTTTTT. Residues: CASSPQSLGVEKLFF. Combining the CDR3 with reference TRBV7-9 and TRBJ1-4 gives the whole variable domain DTGVSQNPRHKITKRGQNVTFRCDPISEHNRLYWYRQTLGQGPEFLTYFQNEAQLEKSRLLSDRFSAERPKGSFSTLEIQRTEQGDSAMYLCASSPQSLGVEKLFFGSGTQLSVL.

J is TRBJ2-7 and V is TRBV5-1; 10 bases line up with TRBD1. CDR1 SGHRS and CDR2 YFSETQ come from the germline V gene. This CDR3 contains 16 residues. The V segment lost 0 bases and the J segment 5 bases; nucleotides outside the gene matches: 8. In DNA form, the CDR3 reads TGCGCCAGCAGCTTGGTTACCGGACAGGGGGTCCACGAGCAGTACTTC. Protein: CASSLVTGQGVHEQYF.

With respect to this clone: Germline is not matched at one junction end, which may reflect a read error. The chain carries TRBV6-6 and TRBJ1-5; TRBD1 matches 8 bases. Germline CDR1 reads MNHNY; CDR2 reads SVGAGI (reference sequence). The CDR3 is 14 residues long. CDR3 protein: CATSPGGEEQPQHF. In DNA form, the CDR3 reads TGTGCCACCAGTCCAGGGGGCGAGGAGCAGCCCCAGCATTTT.

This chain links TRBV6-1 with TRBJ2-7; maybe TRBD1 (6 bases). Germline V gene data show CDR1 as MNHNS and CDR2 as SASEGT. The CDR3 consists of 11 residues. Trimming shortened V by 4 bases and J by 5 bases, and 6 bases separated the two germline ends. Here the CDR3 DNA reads TGTGCCAGCAGTGCAGGGGACGAGCAGTACTTC. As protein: CASSAGDEQYF.

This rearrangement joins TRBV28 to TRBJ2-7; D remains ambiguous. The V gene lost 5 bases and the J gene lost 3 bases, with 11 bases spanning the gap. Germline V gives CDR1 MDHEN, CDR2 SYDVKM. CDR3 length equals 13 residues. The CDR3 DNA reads TGTGCCAGCAGTAGTCTATTCGTCTACGAGCAGTACTTC. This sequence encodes CASSSLFVYEQYF.

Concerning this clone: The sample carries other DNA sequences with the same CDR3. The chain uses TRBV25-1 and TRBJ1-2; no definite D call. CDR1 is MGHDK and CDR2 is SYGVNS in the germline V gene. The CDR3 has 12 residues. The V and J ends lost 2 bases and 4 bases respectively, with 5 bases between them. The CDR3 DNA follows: TGTGCCAGCAGTGAACTCGGCTATGGCTACACCTTC. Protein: CASSELGYGYTF.

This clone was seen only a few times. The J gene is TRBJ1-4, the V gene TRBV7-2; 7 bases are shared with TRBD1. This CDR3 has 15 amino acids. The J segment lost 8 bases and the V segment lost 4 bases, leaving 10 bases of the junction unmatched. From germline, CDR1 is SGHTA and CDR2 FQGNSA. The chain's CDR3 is CASSSTGVKGEKLFF. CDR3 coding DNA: TGTGCCAGCAGCTCAACAGGGGTTAAGGGAGAAAAACTGTTTTTT.

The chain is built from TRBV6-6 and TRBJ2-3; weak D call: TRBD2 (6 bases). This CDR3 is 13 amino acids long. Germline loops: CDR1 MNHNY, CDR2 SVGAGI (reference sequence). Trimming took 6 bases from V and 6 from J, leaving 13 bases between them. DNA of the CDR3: TGTGCCAGCAGAACGGGAGAATCGGATACGCAGTATTTT. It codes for CASRTGESDTQYF.

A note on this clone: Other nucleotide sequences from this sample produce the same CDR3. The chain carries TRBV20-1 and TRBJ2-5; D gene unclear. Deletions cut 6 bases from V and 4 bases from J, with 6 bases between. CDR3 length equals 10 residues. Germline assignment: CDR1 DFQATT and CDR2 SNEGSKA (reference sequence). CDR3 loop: CSALGETQYF. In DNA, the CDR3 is TGCAGTGCGCTAGGAGAGACCCAGTACTTC.

The DNA of the CDR3 is TGTGCCAGCAGTTTGTCTTTTCAGCCCCAGCATTTT. This translates into CASSLSFQPQHF. The V and J genes are TRBV2 and TRBJ1-5; D call uncertain. Germline V gene sequence: CDR1 SNHLY, CDR2 FYNNEI. V was pared by 5 bases and J by 6 bases, with 8 bases between. This CDR3 is built from 12 residues.

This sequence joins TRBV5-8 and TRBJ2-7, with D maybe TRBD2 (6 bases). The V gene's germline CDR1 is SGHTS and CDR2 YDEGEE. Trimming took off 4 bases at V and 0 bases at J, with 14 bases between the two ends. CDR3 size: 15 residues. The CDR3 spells CASSAREKSSYEQYF. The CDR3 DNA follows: TGTGCCAGCAGCGCACGGGAGAAGAGCTCCTACGAGCAGTACTTC.

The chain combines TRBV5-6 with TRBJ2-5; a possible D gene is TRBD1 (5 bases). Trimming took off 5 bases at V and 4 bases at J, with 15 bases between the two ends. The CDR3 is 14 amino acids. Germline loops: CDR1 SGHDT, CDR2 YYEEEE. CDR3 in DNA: TGTGCCAGCAGAAGAAGCAGGGAAGGAGAGACCCAGTACTTC. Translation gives CASRRSREGETQYF.

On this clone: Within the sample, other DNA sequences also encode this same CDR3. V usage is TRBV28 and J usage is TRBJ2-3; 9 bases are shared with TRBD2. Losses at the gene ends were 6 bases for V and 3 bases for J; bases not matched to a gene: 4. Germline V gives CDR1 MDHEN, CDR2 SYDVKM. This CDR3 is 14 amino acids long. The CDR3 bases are TGTGCCAGCAGCCTCGGACTAGCGACAGATACGCAGTATTTT. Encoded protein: CASSLGLATDTQYF.

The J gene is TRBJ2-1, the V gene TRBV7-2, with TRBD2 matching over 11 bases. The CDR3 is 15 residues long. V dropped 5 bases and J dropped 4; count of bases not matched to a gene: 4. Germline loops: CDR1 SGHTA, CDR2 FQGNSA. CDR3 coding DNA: TGTGCCAGCAGCCTACTAGCGGGGGTTTACAATGAGCAGTTCTTC. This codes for CASSLLAGVYNEQFF.

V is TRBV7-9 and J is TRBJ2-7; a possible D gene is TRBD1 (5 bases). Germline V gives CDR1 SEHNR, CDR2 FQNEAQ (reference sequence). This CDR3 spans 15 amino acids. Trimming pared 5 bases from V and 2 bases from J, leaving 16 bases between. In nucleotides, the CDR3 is TGTGCCAGCAGCCCAAAAAAGACAGAAGCCTACGAGCAGTACTTC. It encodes CASSPKKTEAYEQYF.

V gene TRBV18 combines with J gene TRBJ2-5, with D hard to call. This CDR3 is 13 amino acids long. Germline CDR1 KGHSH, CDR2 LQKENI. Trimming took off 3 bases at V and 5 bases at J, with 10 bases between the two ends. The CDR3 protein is CASSPQQLETQYF. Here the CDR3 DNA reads TGTGCCAGCTCACCCCAACAGTTGGAGACCCAGTACTTC.

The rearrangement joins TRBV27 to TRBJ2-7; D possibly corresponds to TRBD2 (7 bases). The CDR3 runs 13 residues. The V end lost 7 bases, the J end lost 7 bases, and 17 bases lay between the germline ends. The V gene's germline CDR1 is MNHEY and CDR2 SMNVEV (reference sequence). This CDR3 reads CASTGGLPREQYF. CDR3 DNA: TGTGCCAGCACCGGGGGGCTCCCCCGAGAGCAGTACTTC.

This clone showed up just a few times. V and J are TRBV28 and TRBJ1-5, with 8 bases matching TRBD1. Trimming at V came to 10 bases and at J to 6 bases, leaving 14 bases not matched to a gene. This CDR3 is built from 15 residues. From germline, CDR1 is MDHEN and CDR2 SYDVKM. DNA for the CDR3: TGTGCCACGCTAGGGAGTCAGGGGGCGGGTCAGCCCCAGCATTTT. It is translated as CATLGSQGAGQPQHF.

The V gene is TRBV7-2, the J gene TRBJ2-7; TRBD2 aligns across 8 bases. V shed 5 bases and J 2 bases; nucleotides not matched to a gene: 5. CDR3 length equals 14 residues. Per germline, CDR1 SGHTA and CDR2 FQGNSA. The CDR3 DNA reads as TGTGCCAGCAGCCCACTAGCGGTTACCTACGAGCAGTACTTC. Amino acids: CASSPLAVTYEQYF. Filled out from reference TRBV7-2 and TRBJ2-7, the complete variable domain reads GAGVSQSPSNKVTEKGKDVELRCDPISGHTALYWYRQSLGQGLEFLIYFQGNSAPDKSGLPSDRFSAERTGGSVSTLTIQRTQQEDSAVYLCASSPLAVTYEQYFGPGTRLTVT.

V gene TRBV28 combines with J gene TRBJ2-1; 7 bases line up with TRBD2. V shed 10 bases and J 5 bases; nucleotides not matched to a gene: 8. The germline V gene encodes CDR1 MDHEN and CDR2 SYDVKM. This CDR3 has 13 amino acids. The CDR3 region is CATSRDYHNEQFF. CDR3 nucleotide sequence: TGTGCCACCAGCCGGGACTACCACAATGAGCAGTTCTTC.

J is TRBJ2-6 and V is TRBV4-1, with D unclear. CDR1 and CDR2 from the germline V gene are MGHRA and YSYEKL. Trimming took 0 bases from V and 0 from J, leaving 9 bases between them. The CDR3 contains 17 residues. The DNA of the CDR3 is TGCGCCAGCAGCCAAGAGGTGATATCCTCTGGGGCCAACGTCCTGACTTTC. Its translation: CASSQEVISSGANVLTF.